One and the same sample provided the 18 T cell receptor beta chains below, sequenced in a study of read filtering for tumor transcriptome and immune sequencing (dated by TCRdb to the early 2020s). Sequencing used an Illumina HiSeq 4000. The Immunoverse kit was used to build TCR libraries from 400 ng RNA, with molecular barcoded adaptors covering alpha/delta and beta/gamma chains. TCRdb applied fastp at Q25 and MiXCR to the public reads, then kept only in-frame beta chains. Every CDR3 protein is listed once, alongside the most common genes and DNA of its rows. The table for this sample lists fewer than 30,000 distinct CDR3 sequences; about an eighth of them were counted only once. The top ten clones comprise around 43% of the sample. Sequenced material: a population of CD138-negative cells sorted from bone marrow. The cell subset or site label corresponds to: bone marrow mononuclear cells depleted of CD138+ plasma/myeloma cells by negative magnetic selection. The receptor set was obtained from a donor at least 40 years old with multiple myeloma.

This clonotype came up many times. V gene TRBV7-9 combines with J gene TRBJ2-3; 9 bases map to TRBD2. V was clipped by 5 bases and J by 3 bases; unmatched bases: 12. The length of the CDR3 is 17 residues. Germline V gives CDR1 SEHNR, CDR2 FQNEAQ (reference sequence). DNA for the CDR3: TGTGCCAGCAGCCTACTAATTAGCGGGAGAAAGACAGATACGCAGTATTTT. This codes for CASSLLISGRKTDTQYF.

Of note for this clonotype: A much larger clone lies a single base off, so this may be a read error. This chain connects TRBV29-1 to TRBJ2-7; the D gene is possibly TRBD1 (5 bases). The length of the CDR3 is 12 residues. Germline V gives CDR1 SQVTM, CDR2 ANQGSEA. This CDR3 is CSVVPGYHERYF. The CDR3 coding sequence is TGCAGCGTTGTCCCAGGGTACCACGAGCGGTACTTC.

Only a few counts were recorded for this clonotype. A much larger clone lies a single base off, so this may be a read error. This rearrangement joins TRBV7-2 to TRBJ1-6; D is undetermined. Between the trimmed V and J ends, which lost 5 bases and 9 bases, there was a span of 8 bases. Germline-derived CDR1 and CDR2 are SGHTA and FQGNSA. The CDR3 length is 12 residues. The CDR3 DNA reads as TGTGCCAGCAGCCCGGGGAGTTCACCCCTCCACTTT. Its translation is CASSPGSSPLHF.

The table lists this clonotype with a few counts. This may be a read error, as it is one base from a much larger clone. The CDR3 DNA reads TGTGCCAGCAGCTTAGCAGCGGGAGTGTCCTACAATGGGCAGTTCTTC. As protein: CASSLAAGVSYNGQFF. The chain employs TRBV7-2 and TRBJ2-1; 8 nucleotides match TRBD2. The CDR3 is 16 residues long. Germline V CDR1 and CDR2: SGHTA, FQGNSA.

This clonotype appeared many times. The V gene is TRBV6-5, the J gene TRBJ2-7; maybe TRBD2 (5 bases). Trimming removed 4 bases from V and 3 bases from J, with 10 bases in between. Germline values: CDR1 MNHEY, CDR2 SVGAGI. The CDR3 totals 13 residues. The CDR3 is CASSSGLLYEQYF. In DNA form, the CDR3 reads TGTGCCAGCAGTTCTGGACTTCTCTACGAGCAGTACTTC.

This clonotype showed up many times. V and J are TRBV20-1 and TRBJ2-5; TRBD2 matches at 13 bases. This CDR3 is built from 15 residues. Germline assignment: CDR1 DFQATT and CDR2 SNEGSKA (reference sequence). V was clipped by 6 bases and J by 0 bases; unmatched bases: 4. This CDR3 reads CSAVTSGRNQETQYF. In nucleotides, the CDR3 is TGCAGTGCCGTGACTAGCGGGAGGAACCAAGAGACCCAGTACTTC.

Comment on this clonotype: A much larger clone is a single base away; this may be a read error. The chain recombines TRBV25-1 with TRBJ1-5; D unresolved. CDR3 length equals 14 residues. The V gene's germline CDR1 is MGHDK and CDR2 SYGVNS. The CDR3 loop is CASSGQLFNRPQHF. CDR3 sequence (DNA): TGTGCCAGCAGTGGACAACTATTCAATCGGCCCCAGCATTTT.

This clonotype was observed many times. The genes are TRBV5-1 and TRBJ2-3, with TRBD2 matching 7 bases. J was trimmed by 0 bases and V by 2 bases; bases with no gene match: 3. Germline V gene lookup returns CDR1 SGHRS and CDR2 YFSETQ. This CDR3 is 15 amino acids long. The DNA of the CDR3 is TGCGCCAGCAGCTTAAGCGGGGATAGCACAGATACGCAGTATTTT. Translated: CASSLSGDSTDTQYF.

The table lists this clonotype with many counts. The V gene is TRBV7-3, the J gene TRBJ2-3; TRBD1 agrees at 11 bases. The J segment lost 0 bases and the V segment lost 5 bases, leaving 7 bases of the junction unmatched. This CDR3 has 17 residues. CDR1 is SGHTA and CDR2 is FQGTGA in the germline V gene. The CDR3 DNA follows: TGTGCCAGCAGCAACCCCGGACAGGGGGCTAGCACAGATACGCAGTATTTT. It codes for CASSNPGQGASTDTQYF.

Comments on this clonotype: A far larger clone differs by one base, so this is likely a read error. The V gene is TRBV7-2, the J gene TRBJ2-1; no firm D call. CDR1 is SGHTA, CDR2 FQGNSA, per germline. This CDR3 spans 12 amino acids. The CDR3 nucleotides read TGTGCCGGCAGCTTACCCTCAAATGAGCAGTTCTTC. Amino acids: CAGSLPSNEQFF.

In this sample, this clonotype turned up many times. The gene calls are TRBV29-1 and TRBJ1-5, with a weak D call TRBD1 (5 bases). The CDR3 loop spans 12 amino acids. The germline V gene has CDR1 SQVTM and CDR2 ANQGSEA. Between the trimmed V and J ends, which lost 4 bases and 7 bases, there was a span of 11 bases. The CDR3 is CSVGGPGQPQHF. The DNA for the CDR3 is TGCAGCGTTGGGGGACCGGGGCAGCCCCAGCATTTT.

Regarding this clonotype: A clone one base away is much larger, so this may be a read error. The chain uses TRBV5-1 and TRBJ1-4; D unresolved. The DNA end lines up better with TRBJ2-3; the J call may be wrong. Per germline, CDR1 SGHRS and CDR2 YFSETQ. The CDR3 covers 12 residues. This chain's CDR3 is CASSVDGDTQYF. The CDR3 region has the DNA TGCGCCAGCAGCGTGGACGGAGATACGCAGTATTTT.

This clonotype was found many times. The chain has TRBV19 and TRBJ2-1; 8 nucleotides agree with TRBD1. Per the germline V gene, CDR1 is LNHDA and CDR2 is SQIVND (reference sequence). This CDR3 spans 11 amino acids. Unmatched junction bases numbered 4, after V lost 5 bases and J lost 13 bases. The CDR3 bases are TGTGCCAGTAGTCCTGGACAGGGTCAGTTCTTC. This gives the protein CASSPGQGQFF. Filled out from reference TRBV19 and TRBJ2-1, the complete variable domain reads DGGITQSPKYLFRKEGQNVTLSCEQNLNHDAMYWYRQDPGQGLRLIYYSQIVNDFQKGDIAEGYSVSREKKESFPLTVTSAQKNPTAFYLCASSPGQGQFFGPGTRLTVL.

Worth noting for this clonotype: Just one base apart from a much larger clone, this may be a read error. CDR3 protein: CASSLQQGLGYKQYF. CDR3 DNA: TGTGCCAGCAGCTTACAACAGGGCCTTGGGTACAAGCAGTACTTC. J is TRBJ2-7 and V is TRBV11-1; possible D gene TRBD1, 6 bases. This CDR3 spans 15 amino acids. Deletions cut 2 bases from V and 8 bases from J, with 19 bases between. The germline V gene encodes CDR1 SGHAT and CDR2 FQDESV (reference sequence).

This clonotype was seen ten or more times. The chain carries TRBV28 and TRBJ2-1; TRBD2 matches at 7 bases. V gave up 6 bases and J gave up 6 bases; unmatched junction bases: 5. The CDR3 spans 13 residues. Germline V gene sequence: CDR1 MDHEN, CDR2 SYDVKM. The CDR3 sequence: CASRKPGGNEQFF. In DNA, the CDR3 is TGTGCCAGCAGAAAGCCGGGAGGCAATGAGCAGTTCTTC.

In this sample, this clonotype turned up many times. The chain uses TRBV7-2 and TRBJ2-7, with TRBD2 matching over 8 bases. This CDR3 comprises 15 residues. Germline V gene data show CDR1 as SGHTA and CDR2 as FQGNSA. The V and J ends lost 5 bases and 4 bases, in that order; junction bases with no gene match: 10. The CDR3 bases are TGTGCCAGCAGCCTATGGACTAGCATCTCATACGAGCAGTACTTC. Protein: CASSLWTSISYEQYF.

This clonotype was counted many times. This chain connects TRBV20-1 to TRBJ2-7; 9 positions agree with TRBD2. Germline loops: CDR1 DFQATT, CDR2 SNEGSKA (reference sequence). Trimming cost V 6 bases and J 0 bases; bases outside gene matches: 9. The CDR3 contains 15 residues. The CDR3 DNA reads as TGCAGTGCCATGCCAGCGGGAGGCCACTCCTACGAGCAGTACTTC. Residues: CSAMPAGGHSYEQYF.

Comments on this clonotype: It may be a read error: a sequence one base away is much more abundant. The chain is built from TRBV12-3 or TRBV12-4 and TRBJ1-2, with D possibly being TRBD1 (6 bases). V lost 8 bases and J 0 bases, leaving 16 bases between the germline ends. The CDR3 covers 15 residues. The CDR3 nucleotides are TGTGCCAGCGGTTGGGACATTCACTCTAACTATGGCTACACCTTC. This sequence encodes CASGWDIHSNYGYTF.